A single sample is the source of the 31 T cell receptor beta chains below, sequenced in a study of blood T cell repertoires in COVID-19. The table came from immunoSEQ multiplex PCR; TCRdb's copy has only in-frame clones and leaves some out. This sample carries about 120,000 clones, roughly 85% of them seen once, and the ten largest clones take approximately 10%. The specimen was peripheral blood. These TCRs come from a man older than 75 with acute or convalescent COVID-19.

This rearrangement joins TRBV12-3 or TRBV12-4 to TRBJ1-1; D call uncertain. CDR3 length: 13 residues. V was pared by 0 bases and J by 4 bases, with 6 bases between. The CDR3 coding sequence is TGTGCCAGCAGTTTAGCCGGGATCACTGAAGCTTTCTTT. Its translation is CASSLAGITEAFF.

The CDR3 sequence: CASRPGGQGWNTEAFF. The CDR3 bases are TGTGCCAGCAGACCCGGTGGACAGGGGTGGAACACTGAAGCTTTCTTT. The chain has TRBV28 and TRBJ1-1; 9 positions match TRBD1. CDR1 and CDR2 (germline): MDHEN, SYDVKM. The V segment lost 6 bases and the J segment 1 base; nucleotides outside the gene matches: 9. The length of the CDR3 is 16 residues.

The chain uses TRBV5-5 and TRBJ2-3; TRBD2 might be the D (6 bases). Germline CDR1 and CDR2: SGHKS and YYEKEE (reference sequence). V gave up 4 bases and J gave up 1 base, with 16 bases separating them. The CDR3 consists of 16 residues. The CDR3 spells CASSTWREEGTDTQYF. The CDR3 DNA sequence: TGTGCCAGCAGCACGTGGAGGGAGGAGGGCACAGATACGCAGTATTTT.

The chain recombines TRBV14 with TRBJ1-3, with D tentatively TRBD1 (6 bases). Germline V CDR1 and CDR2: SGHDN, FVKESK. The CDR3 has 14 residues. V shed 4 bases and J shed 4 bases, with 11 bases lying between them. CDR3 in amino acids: CASSRDTIGNTIYF. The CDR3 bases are TGTGCCAGCAGCCGGGACACCATAGGAAACACCATATATTTT. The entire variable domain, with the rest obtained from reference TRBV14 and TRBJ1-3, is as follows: EAGVTQFPSHSVIEKGQTVTLRCDPISGHDNLYWYRRVMGKEIKFLLHFVKESKQDESGMPNNRFLAERTGGTYSTLKVQPAELEDSGVYFCASSRDTIGNTIYFGEGSWLTVV.

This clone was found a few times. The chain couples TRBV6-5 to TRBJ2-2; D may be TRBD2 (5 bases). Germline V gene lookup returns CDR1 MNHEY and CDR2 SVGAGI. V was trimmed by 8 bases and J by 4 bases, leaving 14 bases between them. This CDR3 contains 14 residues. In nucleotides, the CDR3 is TGTGCCAGCCATGGCGGGTTCGCCACCGGGGAGCTGTTTTTT. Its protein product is CASHGGFATGELFF.

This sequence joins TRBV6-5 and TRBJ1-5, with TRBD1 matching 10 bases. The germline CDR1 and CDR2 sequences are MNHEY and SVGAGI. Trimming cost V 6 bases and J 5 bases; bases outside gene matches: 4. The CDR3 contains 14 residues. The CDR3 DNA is TGTGCCAGCAGGACAGGGGGCAGGGATCAGCCCCAGCATTTT. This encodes CASRTGGRDQPQHF.

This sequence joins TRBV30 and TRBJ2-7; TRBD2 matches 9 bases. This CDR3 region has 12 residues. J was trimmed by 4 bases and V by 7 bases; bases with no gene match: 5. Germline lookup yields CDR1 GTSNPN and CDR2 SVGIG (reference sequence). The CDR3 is CAFSGSGYEQYF. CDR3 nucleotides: TGTGCCTTTAGCGGGAGTGGGTACGAGCAGTACTTC.

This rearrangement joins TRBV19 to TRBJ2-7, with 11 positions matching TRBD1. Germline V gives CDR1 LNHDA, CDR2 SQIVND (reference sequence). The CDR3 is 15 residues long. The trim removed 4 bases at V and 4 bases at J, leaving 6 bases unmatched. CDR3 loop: CASSTGQGARYEQYF. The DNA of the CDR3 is TGTGCCAGTAGTACAGGACAGGGGGCGAGGTACGAGCAGTACTTC.

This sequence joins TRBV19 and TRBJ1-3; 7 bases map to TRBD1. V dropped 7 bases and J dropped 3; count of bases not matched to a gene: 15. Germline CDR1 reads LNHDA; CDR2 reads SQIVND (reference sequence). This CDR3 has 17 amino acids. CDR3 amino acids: CASTPAPQGVLGNTIYF. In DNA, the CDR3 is TGTGCCAGTACCCCTGCCCCCCAGGGGGTGCTTGGAAACACCATATATTTT.

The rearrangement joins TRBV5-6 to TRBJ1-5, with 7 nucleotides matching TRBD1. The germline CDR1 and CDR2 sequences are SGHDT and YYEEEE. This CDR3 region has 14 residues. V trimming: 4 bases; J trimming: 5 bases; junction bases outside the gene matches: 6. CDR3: CASSAGQLHQPQHF. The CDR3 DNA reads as TGTGCCAGCAGCGCGGGACAGCTTCATCAGCCCCAGCATTTT.

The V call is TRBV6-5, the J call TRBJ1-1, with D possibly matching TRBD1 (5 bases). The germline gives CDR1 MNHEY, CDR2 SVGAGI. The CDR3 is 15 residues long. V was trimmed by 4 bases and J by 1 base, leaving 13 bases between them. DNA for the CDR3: TGTGCCAGCAGTTCACCCCCCACAGGGAACACTGAAGCTTTCTTT. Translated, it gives CASSSPPTGNTEAFF.

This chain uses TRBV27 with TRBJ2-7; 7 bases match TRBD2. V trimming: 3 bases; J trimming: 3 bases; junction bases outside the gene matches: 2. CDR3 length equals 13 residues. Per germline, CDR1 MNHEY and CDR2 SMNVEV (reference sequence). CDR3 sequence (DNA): TGTGCCAGCAGTTTGGCTAGCGGCTACGAGCAGTACTTC. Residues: CASSLASGYEQYF.

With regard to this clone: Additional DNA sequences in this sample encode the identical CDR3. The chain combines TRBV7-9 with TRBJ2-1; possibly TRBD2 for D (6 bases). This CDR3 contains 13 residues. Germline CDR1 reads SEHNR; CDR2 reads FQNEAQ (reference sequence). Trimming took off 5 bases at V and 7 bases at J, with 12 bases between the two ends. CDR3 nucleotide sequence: TGTGCCAGCAGCCCGGGACTGCCGAATGAGCAGTTCTTC. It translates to CASSPGLPNEQFF.

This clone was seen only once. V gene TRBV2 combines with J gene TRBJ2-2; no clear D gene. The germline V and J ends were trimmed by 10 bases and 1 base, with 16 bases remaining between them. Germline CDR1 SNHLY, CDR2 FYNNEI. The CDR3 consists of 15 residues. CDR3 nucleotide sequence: TGTGCCACCACTGGGTTTTCTAGGAACACCGGGGAGCTGTTTTTT. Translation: CATTGFSRNTGELFF.

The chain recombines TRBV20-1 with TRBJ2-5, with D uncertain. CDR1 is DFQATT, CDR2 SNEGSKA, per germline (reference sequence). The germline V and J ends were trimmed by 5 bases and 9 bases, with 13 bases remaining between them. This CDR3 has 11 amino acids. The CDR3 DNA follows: TGCAGTGCTCGCTCAGCCGGAGCCCAGTACTTC. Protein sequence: CSARSAGAQYF.

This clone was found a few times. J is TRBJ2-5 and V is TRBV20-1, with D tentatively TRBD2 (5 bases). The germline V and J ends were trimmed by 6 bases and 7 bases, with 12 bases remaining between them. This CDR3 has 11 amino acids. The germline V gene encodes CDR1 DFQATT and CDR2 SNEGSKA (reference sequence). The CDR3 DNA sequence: TGCAGTGCCGTGACGGCGGGGACCCAGTACTTC. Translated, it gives CSAVTAGTQYF.

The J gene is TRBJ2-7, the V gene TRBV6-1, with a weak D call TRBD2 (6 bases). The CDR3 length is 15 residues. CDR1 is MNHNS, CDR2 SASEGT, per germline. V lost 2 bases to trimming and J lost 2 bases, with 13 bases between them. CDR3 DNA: TGTGCCAGCAGTGAAAGGAGGGACGGGACCTACGAGCAGTACTTC. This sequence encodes CASSERRDGTYEQYF.

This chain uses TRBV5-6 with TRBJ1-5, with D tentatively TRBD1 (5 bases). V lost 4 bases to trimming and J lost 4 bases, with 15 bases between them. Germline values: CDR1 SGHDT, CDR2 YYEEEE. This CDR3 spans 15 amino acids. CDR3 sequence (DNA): TGTGCCAGCAGCCCTCGCGGGGGTTTGAATCAGCCCCAGCATTTT. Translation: CASSPRGGLNQPQHF.

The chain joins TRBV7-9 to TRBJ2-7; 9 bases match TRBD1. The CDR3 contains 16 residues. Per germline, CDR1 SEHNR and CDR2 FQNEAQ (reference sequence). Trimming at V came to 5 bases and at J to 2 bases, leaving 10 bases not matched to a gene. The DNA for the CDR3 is TGTGCCAGCAGCGTAAGCCCGGGACAGGGAACCTACGAGCAGTACTTC. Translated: CASSVSPGQGTYEQYF.

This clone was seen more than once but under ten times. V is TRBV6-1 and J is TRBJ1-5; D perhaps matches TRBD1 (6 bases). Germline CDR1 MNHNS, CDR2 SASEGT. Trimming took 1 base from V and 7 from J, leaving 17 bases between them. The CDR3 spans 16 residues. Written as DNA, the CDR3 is TGTGCCAGCAGTGAAGTCAGCGGGGGGCCCACGCAGCCCCAGCATTTT. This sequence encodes CASSEVSGGPTQPQHF.

The CDR3 bases are TGCAGTGCTAGTTCTTCGCTAGCGGGGAGGGGCGGATACGAGCAGTACTTC. It is translated as CSASSSLAGRGGYEQYF. The V call is TRBV20-1, the J call TRBJ2-7, with 9 bases lining up with TRBD2. The germline gives CDR1 DFQATT, CDR2 SNEGSKA (reference sequence). Trimming at V came to 3 bases and at J to 4 bases, leaving 16 bases not matched to a gene. The CDR3 loop spans 17 amino acids.

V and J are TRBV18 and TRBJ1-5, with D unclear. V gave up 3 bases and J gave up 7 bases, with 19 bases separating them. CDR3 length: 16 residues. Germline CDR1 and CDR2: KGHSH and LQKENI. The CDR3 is CASSPPPRVAGQPQHF. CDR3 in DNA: TGTGCCAGCTCACCCCCCCCCAGAGTAGCTGGGCAGCCCCAGCATTTT.

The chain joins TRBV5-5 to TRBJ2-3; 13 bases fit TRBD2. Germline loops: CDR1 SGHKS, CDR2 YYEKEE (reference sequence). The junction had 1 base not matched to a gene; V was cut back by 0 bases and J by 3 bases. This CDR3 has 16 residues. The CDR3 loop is CASSLGTSGRTDTQYF. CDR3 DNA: TGTGCCAGCAGCTTGGGGACTAGCGGGAGAACAGATACGCAGTATTTT.

CDR3 amino acids: CASSEGAGAYLGTQYF. The CDR3 region has the DNA TGCGCCAGCAGTGAGGGAGCGGGGGCTTACCTTGGGACCCAGTACTTC. The genes are TRBV10-2 and TRBJ2-5; 8 nucleotides line up with TRBD2. This CDR3 is built from 16 residues. Looked up from germline, CDR1 is WSHSY and CDR2 is SAAADI. V shed 2 bases, J shed 7 bases, and the junction held 12 bases outside the gene matches.

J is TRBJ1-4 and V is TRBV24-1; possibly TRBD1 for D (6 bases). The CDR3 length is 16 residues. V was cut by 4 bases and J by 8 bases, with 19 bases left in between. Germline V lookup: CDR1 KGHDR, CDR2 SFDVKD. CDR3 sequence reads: CATSDSRQEIEEKLFF. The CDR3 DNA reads TGTGCCACCAGTGACTCCCGACAGGAAATCGAAGAAAAACTGTTTTTT.

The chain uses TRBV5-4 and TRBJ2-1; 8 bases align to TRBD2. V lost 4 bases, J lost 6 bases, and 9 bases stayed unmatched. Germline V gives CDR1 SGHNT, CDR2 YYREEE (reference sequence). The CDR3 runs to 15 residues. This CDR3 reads CASSQAGVNSNEQFF. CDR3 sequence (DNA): TGTGCCAGCAGCCAAGCGGGAGTCAATTCCAATGAGCAGTTCTTC.

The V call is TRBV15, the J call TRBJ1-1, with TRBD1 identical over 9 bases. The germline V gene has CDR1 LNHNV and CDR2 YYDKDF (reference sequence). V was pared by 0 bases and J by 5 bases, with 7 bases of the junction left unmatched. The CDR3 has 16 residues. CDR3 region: CATSRDPGQGRTEAFF. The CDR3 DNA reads TGTGCCACCAGCAGAGACCCGGGACAGGGTAGGACTGAAGCTTTCTTT.

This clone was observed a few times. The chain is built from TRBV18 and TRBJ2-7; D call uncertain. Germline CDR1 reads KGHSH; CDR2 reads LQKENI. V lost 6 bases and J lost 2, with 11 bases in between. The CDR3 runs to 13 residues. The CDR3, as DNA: TGTGCCAGCTCCCCGAATACTGCCTACGAGCAGTACTTC. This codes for CASSPNTAYEQYF.

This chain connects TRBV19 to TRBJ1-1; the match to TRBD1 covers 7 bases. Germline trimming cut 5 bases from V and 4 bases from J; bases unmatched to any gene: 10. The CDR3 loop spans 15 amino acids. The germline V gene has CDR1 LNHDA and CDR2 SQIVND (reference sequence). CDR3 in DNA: TGTGCCAGTAGTCTCGGGACAGCATCTCCCACTGAAGCTTTCTTT. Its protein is CASSLGTASPTEAFF.

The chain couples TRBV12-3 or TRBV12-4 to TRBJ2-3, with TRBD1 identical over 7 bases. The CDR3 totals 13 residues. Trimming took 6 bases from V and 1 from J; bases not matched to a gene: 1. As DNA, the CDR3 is TGTGCCAGCAGAGGGGGCGGCACAGATACGCAGTATTTT. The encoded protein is CASRGGGTDTQYF.

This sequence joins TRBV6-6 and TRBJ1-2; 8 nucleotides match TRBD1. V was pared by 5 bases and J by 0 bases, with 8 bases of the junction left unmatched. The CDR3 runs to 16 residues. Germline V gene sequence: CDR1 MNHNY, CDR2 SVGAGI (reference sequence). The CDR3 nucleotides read TGTGCCAGCAGTCACCTCCGGGACAGGACTAACTATGGCTACACCTTC. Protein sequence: CASSHLRDRTNYGYTF.